This T cell receptor beta chain was identified in a study of cytomegalovirus exposure and HLA in healthy donors. General study results and limits: Certain indistinguishable V segments, among them TRBV6-2 and TRBV6-3, were excluded. The study recorded 150 to 200 TCR beta chains that were cytomegalovirus-associated. The authors later found TCR association rates varying by HLA locus, with DRB1 most and HLA-C fewest. Sequencing depth roughly uniform across donors was assumed in presence/absence analyses.

Points on this clone: What it recognizes is unknown.

The CDR3 spans 18 residues. The ends lost 4 bases at V and 0 bases at J; junction bases unmatched: 7. Per germline, CDR1 SGHNT and CDR2 YYREEE (reference sequence). In the PCR, 60 Vbeta and 13 Jbeta primers were used. Here immunoSEQ multiplex PCR was the method, and the copy in TCRdb shows in-frame clones only, minus some. The sample records approximately 160,000 clones, approximately 72% being singletons. The receptor was isolated from a middle-aged man in good health and CMV-seronegative. The sequenced material came from PBMCs. This chain links TRBV5-4 with TRBJ2-3; 14 nucleotides match TRBD2. The CDR3 loop is CASSLGTSGGSSTDTQYF. The CDR3 region has the DNA TGTGCCAGCAGCCTAGGGACTAGCGGGGGATCTAGCACAGATACGCAGTATTTT.